This record looks at one T cell receptor beta chain sequence and its context. One entry per CDR3 protein results from TCRdb running MiXCR on the 5' RACE reads. The repertoire holds some 140,000 distinct CDR3 sequences, with roughly 8.4% as singletons. These data belong to a study of CD8 T cells in ankylosing spondylitis. Per germline, CDR1 ENHRY and CDR2 SYGVKD. The trim removed 2 bases at V and 3 bases at J, leaving 7 bases unmatched. The CDR3 sequence is 16 residues long. The chain carries TRBV10-3 and TRBJ1-1; 9 positions agree with TRBD1. The receptor comes from a male donor with ankylosing spondylitis. Input material: synovial fluid, either unsorted or a sorted T cell fraction (not recorded which). In DNA, the CDR3 is TGTGCCATCAGTGAGGGGACAGGGTTGGATCACACTGAAGCTTTCTTT. Residues: CAISEGTGLDHTEAFF.